This is a list of T cell receptor beta chains from one sample in a study of blood T cell repertoires in COVID-19. Profiled with immunoSEQ multiplex PCR; TCRdb holds only in-frame clones, not every one. This table has roughly 230,000 clones, 81% appearing once. Sequencing was done on a sample of peripheral blood. These TCRs come from a woman of 80 years or more with acute or convalescent COVID-19. CDR3s include the opening cysteine and the closing phenylalanine or tryptophan. The D gene is left open where the match is weak. Clone size is stated in some rows and not others, as once, few, many or a class when expanded.

j_call,d_call,v_call,clone_size,cdr3_aa,cdr3_nt
TRBJ2-1,TRBD2,TRBV15,NA,CATSTSGGYNEQFF,TGTGCCACCTCGACTAGCGGGGGGTACAATGAGCAGTTCTTC
TRBJ2-3,TRBD2,TRBV3-1/TRBV3-2,NA,CASSQTSGGTDTQYF,TGTGCCAGCAGCCAAACTAGCGGGGGAACAGATACGCAGTATTTT
TRBJ1-4,NA,TRBV3-1/TRBV3-2,NA,CASRQATNEKLFF,TGTGCCAGCAGACAGGCAACTAATGAAAAACTGTTTTTT
TRBJ1-6,NA,TRBV6-1,few,CASSEGREPLHF,TGTGCCAGCAGTGAGGGCAGGGAACCCCTCCACTTT
TRBJ2-5,TRBD2,TRBV5-4,NA,CASSLAASGGGETQYF,TGTGCCAGCAGCTTGGCGGCTAGCGGGGGAGGAGAGACCCAGTACTTC
TRBJ2-1,NA,TRBV12-5,NA,CASGLVQGRTSYNEQFF,TGTGCTAGTGGTTTGGTACAGGGCAGAACCTCCTACAATGAGCAGTTCTTC
TRBJ2-3,TRBD2,TRBV6-4,NA,CASSDPYSGTSGIDHNSTDTQYF,TGTGCCAGCAGTGACCCATACTCCGGGACTAGCGGGATCGACCATAATAGCACAGATACGCAGTATTTT
TRBJ1-5,NA,TRBV5-6,once,CASRNPSGMNQPQHF,TGTGCCAGCAGAAACCCTTCCGGGATGAATCAGCCCCAGCATTTT
TRBJ1-1,NA,TRBV28,NA,CASRAGNTEAFF,TGTGCCAGCAGGGCTGGGAACACTGAAGCTTTCTTT
TRBJ1-3,NA,TRBV5-6,NA,CASSLASKSSGNTIYF,TGTGCCAGCAGCTTGGCTAGTAAGAGCTCTGGAAACACCATATATTTT
TRBJ1-1,NA,TRBV7-2,NA,CASSLYAGFVTEAFF,TGTGCCAGCAGCTTATATGCAGGCTTTGTGACTGAAGCTTTCTTT
TRBJ1-1,NA,TRBV3-1/TRBV3-2,NA,CASSQGAGSPPLNTEAFF,TGTGCCAGCAGCCAAGGGGCAGGATCACCACCCTTGAACACTGAAGCTTTCTTT
TRBJ1-1,NA,TRBV6-5,few,CASSRGVTGRTEAFF,TGTGCCAGCAGTCGGGGGGTCACGGGGAGGACTGAAGCTTTCTTT
TRBJ2-3,NA,TRBV7-2,NA,CASSSRGGARPDTQYF,TGTGCCAGCAGCTCAAGGGGCGGGGCCCGCCCAGATACGCAGTATTTT
TRBJ1-2,NA,TRBV29-1,once,CSVEGQATKDGYTF,TGCAGCGTTGAAGGACAGGCAACTAAGGATGGCTACACCTTC
TRBJ2-3,TRBD1,TRBV2,NA,CASSGQGITDTQYF,TGTGCCAGCAGTGGACAGGGAATCACAGATACGCAGTATTTT
TRBJ2-4,NA,TRBV29-1,NA,CSVGGDGNIQYF,TGCAGCGTAGGGGGTGATGGAAACATTCAGTACTTC
TRBJ2-1,TRBD2,TRBV5-6,NA,CASSVGLAGINNEQFF,TGTGCCAGCAGCGTCGGACTAGCGGGGATTAACAATGAGCAGTTCTTC
TRBJ1-1,NA,TRBV29-1,few,CSVQGRLNTEAFF,TGCAGCGTTCAGGGGCGACTGAACACTGAAGCTTTCTTT
TRBJ1-5,NA,TRBV3-1/TRBV3-2,few,CASSQDGGRGNQPQHF,TGTGCCAGCAGCCAAGATGGGGGCAGGGGCAATCAGCCCCAGCATTTT
TRBJ1-5,NA,TRBV5-1,NA,CASSFTSGADQPQHF,TGCGCCAGCAGCTTCACTTCAGGGGCAGATCAGCCCCAGCATTTT
TRBJ1-3,NA,TRBV19,NA,CASSSTGDSGNTIYF,TGTGCCAGTAGTTCAACAGGAGACTCTGGAAACACCATATATTTT
TRBJ2-2,TRBD1,TRBV7-3,NA,CASSFSGGANTGELFF,TGTGCCAGCAGCTTCTCAGGGGGTGCGAACACCGGGGAGCTGTTTTTT
TRBJ2-3,TRBD1,TRBV5-1,NA,CASSPGQGAWLSTDTQYF,TGCGCCAGCAGCCCGGGACAGGGGGCATGGTTGTCCACAGATACGCAGTATTTT
TRBJ1-4,TRBD1,TRBV3-1/TRBV3-2,NA,CASSHRGPNEKLFF,TGTGCCAGCAGTCACAGGGGGCCGAATGAAAAACTGTTTTTT
TRBJ1-6,NA,TRBV7-2,NA,CASSVSQIPNSPLHF,TGTGCCAGCAGCGTCTCACAGATACCCAATTCACCCCTCCACTTT
TRBJ1-1,TRBD1,TRBV3-1/TRBV3-2,NA,CASRGDRGYQNTEAFF,TGTGCCAGCAGGGGGGACAGGGGATACCAGAACACTGAAGCTTTCTTT
TRBJ1-1,NA,TRBV5-1,NA,CASSSGGTLTFF,TGCGCCAGCAGCTCGGGCGGGACCTTAACTTTCTTT
TRBJ2-3,NA,TRBV2,once,CASSPDRGAQHTDTQYF,TGTGCCAGCAGCCCGGACCGGGGGGCGCAACACACAGATACGCAGTATTTT
TRBJ1-2,NA,TRBV21-1,few,CASSRAFPGQGAGYTF,TGTGCCAGCAGCAGGGCTTTCCCGGGACAGGGGGCCGGCTACACCTTC
TRBJ1-6,TRBD1,TRBV23-1,few,CASSHTGQNNNSPLHF,TGCGCCAGCAGTCACACGGGACAGAATAATAATTCACCCCTCCACTTT
TRBJ1-1,NA,TRBV10-2,NA,CASSEENRAEAFF,TGCGCCAGCAGTGAGGAAAACAGGGCTGAAGCTTTCTTT
TRBJ1-1,TRBD1,TRBV10-3,NA,CAIRTGPANTEAFF,TGTGCCATAAGGACAGGCCCGGCCAACACTGAAGCTTTCTTT